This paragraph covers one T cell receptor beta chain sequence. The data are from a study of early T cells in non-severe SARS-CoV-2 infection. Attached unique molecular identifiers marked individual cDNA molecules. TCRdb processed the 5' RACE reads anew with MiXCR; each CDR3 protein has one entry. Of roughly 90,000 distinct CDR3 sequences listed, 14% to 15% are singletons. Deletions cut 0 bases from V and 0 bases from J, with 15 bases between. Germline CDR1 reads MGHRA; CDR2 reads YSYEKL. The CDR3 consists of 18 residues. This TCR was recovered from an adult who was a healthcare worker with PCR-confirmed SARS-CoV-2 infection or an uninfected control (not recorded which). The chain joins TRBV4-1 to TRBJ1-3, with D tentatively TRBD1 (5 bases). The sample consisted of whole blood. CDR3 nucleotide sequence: TGCGCCAGCAGCCAAGATGAGCCGGGAGGGGCCTCTGGAAACACCATATATTTT. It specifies CASSQDEPGGASGNTIYF.